Given below is one T cell receptor beta chain in context. V lost 4 bases and J 4 bases, leaving 1 base between the germline ends. Germline V gene lookup returns CDR1 MNHNS and CDR2 SASEGT. The CDR3 runs to 11 residues. The data derive from a study of shared clonotypes between healthy human individuals. The table came from immunoSEQ multiplex PCR; TCRdb's copy has only in-frame clones and leaves some out. The sample has over 1.4 million clones, roughly 96% seen once; the top ten hold more than 0.9%. The source material was naive CD4+ T cells sorted from blood. Subset denoted: CD45RA+ positively selected. The clonotype was recovered from a man aged 30 to 45 in good health. The chain is built from TRBV6-1 and TRBJ2-2; D remains unclear. The CDR3 nucleotides are TGTGCCAGCAGTGGCACCGGGGAGCTGTTTTTT. This codes for CASSGTGELFF.